This T cell receptor (beta chain) emerged from a study of radiation and T cells in renal cell carcinoma. Regarding the study as a whole: Baseline intratumoral clonotype presence is unknown without pretreatment biopsies.

This clone occurred once. Its antigen is unidentified. The protocol was immunoSEQ multiplex PCR, while the TCRdb copy is restricted to in-frame clones and leaves out a portion. The top ten hold approximately 6.3% of the sample, which has 100,000 to 150,000 clones, around 85% seen once. Germline CDR1 and CDR2: SGHTA and FQGNSA. The V segment lost 4 bases and the J segment 1 base; nucleotides outside the gene matches: 2. The length of the CDR3 is 14 residues. Time point defined: blood 2 weeks post-SBRT. Treatment meaning: 15 Gy SBRT to primary tumor, nephrectomy 4 weeks later. Sample: blood, taken from a patient whose treatment included radiotherapy and nephrectomy. This chain links TRBV7-2 with TRBJ2-7; TRBD2 agrees at 9 bases. This receptor was identified in a man aged 50-59 years with renal cell carcinoma. CDR3 in DNA: TGTGCCAGCAGCTCTAGCGGGGTTTCCTACGAGCAGTACTTC. It codes for CASSSSGVSYEQYF.